The clone carrying this T cell receptor (beta chain) has only a few counts. Reverse transcription of all isolated RNA meant that expressed TCRB transcripts were sequenced. Sequenced by immunoSEQ multiplex PCR; TCRdb stores in-frame clones only, minus some. The table lists about 150,000 clones, 9% to 10% of them singletons. This sample is drawn from a study of beta chain features in type 1 diabetes. Study-wide context: Cells sorted and examined across all samples totaled roughly 100,000,000.

V lost 2 bases to trimming and J lost 7 bases; unmatched junction nucleotides: 4. The CDR3 runs to 13 residues. In germline, CDR1 is SGHVS, CDR2 FQNEAQ. The TCR sequence derives from a woman aged 18-29 years in good health. The chain combines TRBV7-8 with TRBJ1-2, with 7 positions matching TRBD1. The source material was central memory CD4+ T cells from blood. The CDR3 region is CASSLHRGSGYTF. In DNA form, the CDR3 reads TGTGCCAGCAGCTTACACAGGGGAAGTGGCTACACCTTC.